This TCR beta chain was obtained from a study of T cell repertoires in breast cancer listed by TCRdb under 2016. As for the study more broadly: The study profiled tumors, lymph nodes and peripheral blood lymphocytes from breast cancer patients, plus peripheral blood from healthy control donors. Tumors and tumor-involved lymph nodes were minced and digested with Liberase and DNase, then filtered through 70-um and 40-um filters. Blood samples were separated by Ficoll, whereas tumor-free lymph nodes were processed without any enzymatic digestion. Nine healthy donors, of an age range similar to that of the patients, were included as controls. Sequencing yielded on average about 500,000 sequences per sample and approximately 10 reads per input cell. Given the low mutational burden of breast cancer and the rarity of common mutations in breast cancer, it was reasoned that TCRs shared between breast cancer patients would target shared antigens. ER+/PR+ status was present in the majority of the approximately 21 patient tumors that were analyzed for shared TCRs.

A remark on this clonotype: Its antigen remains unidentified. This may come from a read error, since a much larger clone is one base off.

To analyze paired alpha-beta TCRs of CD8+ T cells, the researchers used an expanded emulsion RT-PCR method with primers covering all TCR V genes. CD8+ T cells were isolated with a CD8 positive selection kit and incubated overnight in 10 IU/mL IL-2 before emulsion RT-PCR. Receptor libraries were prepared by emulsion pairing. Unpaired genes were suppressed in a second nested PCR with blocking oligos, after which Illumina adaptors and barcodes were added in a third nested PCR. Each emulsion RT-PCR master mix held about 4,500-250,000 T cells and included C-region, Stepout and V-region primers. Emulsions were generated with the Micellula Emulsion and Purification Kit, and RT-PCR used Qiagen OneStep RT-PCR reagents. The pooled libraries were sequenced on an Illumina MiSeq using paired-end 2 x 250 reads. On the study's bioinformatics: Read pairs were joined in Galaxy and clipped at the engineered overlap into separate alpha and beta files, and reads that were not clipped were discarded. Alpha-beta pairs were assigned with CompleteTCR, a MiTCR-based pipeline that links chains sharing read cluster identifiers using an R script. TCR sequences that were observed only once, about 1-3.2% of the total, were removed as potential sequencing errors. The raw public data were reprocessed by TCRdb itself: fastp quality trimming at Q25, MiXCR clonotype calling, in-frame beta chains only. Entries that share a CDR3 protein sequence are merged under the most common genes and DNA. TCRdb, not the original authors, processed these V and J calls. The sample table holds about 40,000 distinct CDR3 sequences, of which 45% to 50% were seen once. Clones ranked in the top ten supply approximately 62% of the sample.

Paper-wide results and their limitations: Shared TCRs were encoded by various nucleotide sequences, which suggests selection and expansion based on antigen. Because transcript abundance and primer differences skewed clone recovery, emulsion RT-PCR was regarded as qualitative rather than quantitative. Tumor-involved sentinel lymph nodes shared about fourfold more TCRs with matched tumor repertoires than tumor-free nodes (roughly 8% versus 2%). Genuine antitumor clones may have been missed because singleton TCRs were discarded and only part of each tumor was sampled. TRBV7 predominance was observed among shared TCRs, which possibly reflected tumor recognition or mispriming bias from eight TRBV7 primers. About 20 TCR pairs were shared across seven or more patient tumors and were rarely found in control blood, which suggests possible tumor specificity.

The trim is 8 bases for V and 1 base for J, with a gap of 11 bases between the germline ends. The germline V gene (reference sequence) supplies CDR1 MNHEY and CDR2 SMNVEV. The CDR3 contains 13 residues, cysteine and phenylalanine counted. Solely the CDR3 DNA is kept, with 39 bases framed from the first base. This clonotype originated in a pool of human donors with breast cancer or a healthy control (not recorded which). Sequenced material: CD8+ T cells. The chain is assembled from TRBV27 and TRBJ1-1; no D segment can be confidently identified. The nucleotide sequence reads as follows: TGTGCCAGCGGTACCTTGGGGAACACTGAAGCTTTCTTT. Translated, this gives CASGTLGNTEAFF.